This T cell receptor beta chain was sequenced in a study of blood T cell repertoires in COVID-19. V was cut by 0 bases and J by 5 bases, with 11 bases left in between. This CDR3 is built from 15 residues. Germline loops: CDR1 MNHEY, CDR2 SVGEGT. Produced via immunoSEQ multiplex PCR; TCRdb's table is partial and in-frame only. The sample lists around 130,000 clones, around 86% occurring once. Sequencing used peripheral blood. The TCR was taken from a middle-aged man with active or convalescent COVID-19. The chain uses TRBV6-2 or TRBV6-3 and TRBJ1-5; D is undetermined. CDR3 protein: CASSYSTGGHQPQHF. Written as DNA, the CDR3 is TGTGCCAGCAGTTACTCGACCGGCGGCCATCAGCCCCAGCATTTT.